This T cell receptor beta chain comes out of a study of shared clonotypes between healthy human individuals. The table came from immunoSEQ multiplex PCR; TCRdb's copy has only in-frame clones and leaves some out. The sample contains approximately 590,000 clones, about 95% of which appear only once. This CDR3 has 16 residues. Germline values: CDR1 MGHRA, CDR2 YSYEKL. Trimming pared 0 bases from V and 2 bases from J, leaving 14 bases between. CD8 cells classed as naive were CD45RO-negative and positively selected for CCR7, excluding terminally differentiated effector memory CD45RA+ cells. Only Caucasian adults living in Nashville, Tennessee made up the donor group. Only one count was recorded for this clone.

The sequence was collected from a woman aged 30 to 39 in good health. The chain is built from TRBV4-1 and TRBJ2-7; D call uncertain. Material for sequencing was naive CD8+ T cells sorted from blood. The CDR3 region has the DNA TGCGCCAGCAGCCAAGACGTTCGTGGGATCACCTACGAGCAGTACTTC. It yields the protein CASSQDVRGITYEQYF.